This TCR beta chain was documented in a study of blood T cell repertoires in COVID-19 (dated by TCRdb to the early 2020s). For the wider study: Samples from collaborators originated in the United States, Italy and Spain and spanned both the acute and convalescent phases of COVID-19. The prospective study material was composed of cDNA or gDNA derived from T cells, B-cell-depleted T cells, or PBMCs. Subjects who had been exposed to COVID-19, were actively infected with it, or had recovered from it provided the deeply sampled blood TCRbeta repertoires that made up the dataset. The repertoires were released in a freely available public database meant as a resource for research on the immune response to SARS-CoV-2. The samples were drawn from the first 160 participants of the ongoing ImmuneRACE study and from over a thousand subjects provided by 6 global collaborators. Nearly every sample came with metadata listing a de-identified subject ID, COVID-19 status, age in years and sex. Where available, HLA class I and class II types were obtained from metadata supplied by the sample provider rather than from assay-based typing.

This clone appeared a few times. Its antigen has not been determined. No base-level quality is on record; no much larger clone is a single base apart. TCRbeta CDR3 regions were amplified from genomic DNA using the immunoSEQ Assay, a bias-controlled multiplex PCR. From the authors' description of their analysis: Nucleated cell counts per sample were estimated from amplification of reference gene primers within the assay. To quantify the absolute abundance of each unique TCRbeta CDR3 rearrangement, sequence reads were collapsed and filtered. Productive Simpson clonality was computed per sample as the square root of Simpson's diversity index over productive rearrangements. In its TCRdb copy, this immuneACCESS table keeps in-frame sequences only and misses some clones. Where compared with another copy, unresolved V genes explain less than half of these, and the others have no known cause. The D gene and trimming were derived from the DNA, and the V and J assignments and clone size from that table. Here the sample has about 230,000 clones; over 80% occur a single time. The ten largest make up under 3% of the sample.

Study-wide conclusions, independent of this receptor: How much clinical and demographic metadata was included differed by source and by participant, and the metadata was provided uncurated.

The CDR1 and CDR2 encoded by the germline V gene are SGHRS and YFSETQ. V is pared back by 2 bases and J by 0 bases, with 9 bases lying between the germline termini. The CDR3 holds 14 amino acids from the cysteine to the phenylalanine. Only CDR3 DNA remains: 42 bases, in frame from the first base. The collaborating institutions used their own protocols to collect whole blood in K2EDTA tubes. For TCRbeta analysis, collaborators shipped samples as frozen whole blood, isolated PBMCs, or DNA extracted from either of those sample types. The receptor's source is a woman between 70 and 85 years old with active or convalescent COVID-19. Sequencing was done on a sample of peripheral blood. This chain is built from TRBV5-1 and TRBJ2-7; D gene: possibly TRBD2, on 6 matching bases. CDR3 region: CASSFGLFSYEQYF. The DNA sequence is given as TGCGCCAGCAGCTTCGGACTATTCTCCTACGAGCAGTACTTC.